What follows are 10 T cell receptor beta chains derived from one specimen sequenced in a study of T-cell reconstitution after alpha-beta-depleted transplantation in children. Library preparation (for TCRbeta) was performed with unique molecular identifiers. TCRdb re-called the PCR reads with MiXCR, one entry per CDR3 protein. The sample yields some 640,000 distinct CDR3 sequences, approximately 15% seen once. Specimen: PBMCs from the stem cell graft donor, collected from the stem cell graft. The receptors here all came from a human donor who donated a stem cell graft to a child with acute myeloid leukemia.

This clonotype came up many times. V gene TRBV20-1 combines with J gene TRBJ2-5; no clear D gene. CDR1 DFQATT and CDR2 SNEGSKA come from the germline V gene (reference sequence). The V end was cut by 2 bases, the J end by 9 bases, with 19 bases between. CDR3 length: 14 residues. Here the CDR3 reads CSARPGSRLEAQYF. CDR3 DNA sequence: TGCAGTGCTAGACCGGGCTCAAGGCTTGAGGCCCAGTACTTC.

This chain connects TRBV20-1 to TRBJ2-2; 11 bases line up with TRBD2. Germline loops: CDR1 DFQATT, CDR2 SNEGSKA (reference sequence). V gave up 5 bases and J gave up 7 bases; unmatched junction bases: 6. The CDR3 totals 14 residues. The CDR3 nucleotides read TGCAGTGCTTTTAGCGGGGGGGCCGGCGGGGAGCTGTTTTTT. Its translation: CSAFSGGAGGELFF.

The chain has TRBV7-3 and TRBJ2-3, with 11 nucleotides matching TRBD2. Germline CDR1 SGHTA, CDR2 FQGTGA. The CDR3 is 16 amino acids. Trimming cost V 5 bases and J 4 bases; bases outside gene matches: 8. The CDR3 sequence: CASSISSGGAADTQYF. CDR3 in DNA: TGTGCCAGCAGCATAAGTAGCGGGGGGGCCGCAGATACGCAGTATTTT.

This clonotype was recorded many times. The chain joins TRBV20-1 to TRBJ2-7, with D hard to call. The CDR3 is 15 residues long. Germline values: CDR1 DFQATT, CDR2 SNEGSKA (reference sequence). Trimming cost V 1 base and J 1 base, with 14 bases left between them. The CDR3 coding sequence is TGCAGTGCTAGAGGTTTACCCGTTGAATCCTACGAGCAGTACTTC. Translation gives CSARGLPVESYEQYF.

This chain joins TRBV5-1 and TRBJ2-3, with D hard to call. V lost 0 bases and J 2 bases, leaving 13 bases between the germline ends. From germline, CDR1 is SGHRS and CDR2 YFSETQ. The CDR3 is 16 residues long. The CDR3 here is CASSLASLGITDTQYF. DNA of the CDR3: TGCGCCAGCAGCTTGGCCAGCCTCGGTATCACAGATACGCAGTATTTT.

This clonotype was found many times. CDR3 DNA: TGTGCCAGCAGTTTAGCGACAGAGGCTCAGCCCCAGCATTTT. Translation gives CASSLATEAQPQHF. This sequence joins TRBV12-3 or TRBV12-4 and TRBJ1-5, with D perhaps matching TRBD1 (5 bases). This CDR3 is built from 14 residues. With 0 bases removed from V and 6 bases from J, the gap between germline ends came to 9 bases.

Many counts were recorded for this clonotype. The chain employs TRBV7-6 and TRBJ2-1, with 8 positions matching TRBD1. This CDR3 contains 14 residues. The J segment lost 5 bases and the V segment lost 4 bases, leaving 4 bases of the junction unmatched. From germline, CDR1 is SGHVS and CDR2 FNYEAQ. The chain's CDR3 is CASSSGGAHNEQFF. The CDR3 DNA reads TGTGCCAGCAGCTCAGGGGGCGCCCACAATGAGCAGTTCTTC.

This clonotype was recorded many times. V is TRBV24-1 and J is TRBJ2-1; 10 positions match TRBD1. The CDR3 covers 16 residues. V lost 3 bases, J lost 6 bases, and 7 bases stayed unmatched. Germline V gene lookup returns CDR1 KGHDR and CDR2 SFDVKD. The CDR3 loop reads CATSDPGQGTFNEQFF. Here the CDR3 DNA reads TGTGCCACCAGTGATCCGGGACAGGGGACCTTCAATGAGCAGTTCTTC.

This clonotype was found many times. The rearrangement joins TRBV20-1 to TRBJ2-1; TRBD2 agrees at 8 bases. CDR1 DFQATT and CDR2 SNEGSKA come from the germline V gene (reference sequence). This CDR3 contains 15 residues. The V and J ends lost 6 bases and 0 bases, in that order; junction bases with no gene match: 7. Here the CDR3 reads CSALTGTSSYNEQFF. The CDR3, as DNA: TGCAGTGCCCTCACCGGGACTAGCTCCTACAATGAGCAGTTCTTC.

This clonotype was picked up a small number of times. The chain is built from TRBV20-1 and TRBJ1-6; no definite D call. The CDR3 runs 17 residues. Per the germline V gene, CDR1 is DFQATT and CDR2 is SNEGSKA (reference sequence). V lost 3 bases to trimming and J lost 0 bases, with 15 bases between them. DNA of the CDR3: TGCAGTGCTAGGAAACAGCCTAAAGGCTCCTATAATTCACCCCTCCACTTT. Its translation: CSARKQPKGSYNSPLHF.